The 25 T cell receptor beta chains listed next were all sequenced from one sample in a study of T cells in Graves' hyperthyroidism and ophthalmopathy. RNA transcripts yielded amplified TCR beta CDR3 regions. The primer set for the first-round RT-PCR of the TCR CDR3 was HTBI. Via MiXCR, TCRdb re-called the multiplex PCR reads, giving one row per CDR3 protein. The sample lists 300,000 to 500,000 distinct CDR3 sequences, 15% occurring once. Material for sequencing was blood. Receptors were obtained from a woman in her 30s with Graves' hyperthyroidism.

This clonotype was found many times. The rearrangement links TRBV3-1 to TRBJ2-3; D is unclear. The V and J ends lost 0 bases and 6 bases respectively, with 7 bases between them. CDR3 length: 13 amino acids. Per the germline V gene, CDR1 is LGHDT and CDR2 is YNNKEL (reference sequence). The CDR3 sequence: CASSQDPRDTQYF. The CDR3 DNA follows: TGTGCCAGCAGCCAAGACCCTCGGGATACGCAGTATTTT.

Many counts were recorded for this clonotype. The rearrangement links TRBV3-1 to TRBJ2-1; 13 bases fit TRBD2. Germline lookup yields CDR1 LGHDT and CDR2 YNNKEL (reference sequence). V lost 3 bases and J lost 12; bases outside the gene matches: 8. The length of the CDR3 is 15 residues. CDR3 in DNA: TGTGCCAGCAGCCACGGGACTAGCGGGATGTTAGGGCAGTTCTTC. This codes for CASSHGTSGMLGQFF.

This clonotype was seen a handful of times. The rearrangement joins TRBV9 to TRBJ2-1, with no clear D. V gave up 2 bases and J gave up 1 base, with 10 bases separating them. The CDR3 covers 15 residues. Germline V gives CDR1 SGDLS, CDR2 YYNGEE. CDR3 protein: CASSVRELSYNEQFF. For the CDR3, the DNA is TGTGCCAGCAGCGTTCGTGAGCTATCCTACAATGAGCAGTTCTTC.

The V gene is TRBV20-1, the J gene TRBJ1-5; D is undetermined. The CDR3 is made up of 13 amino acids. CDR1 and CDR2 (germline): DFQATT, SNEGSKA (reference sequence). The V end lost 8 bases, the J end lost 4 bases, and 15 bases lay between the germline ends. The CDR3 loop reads CSLGGGKNQPQHF. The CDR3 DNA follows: TGCAGTCTTGGAGGCGGAAAAAATCAGCCCCAGCATTTT.

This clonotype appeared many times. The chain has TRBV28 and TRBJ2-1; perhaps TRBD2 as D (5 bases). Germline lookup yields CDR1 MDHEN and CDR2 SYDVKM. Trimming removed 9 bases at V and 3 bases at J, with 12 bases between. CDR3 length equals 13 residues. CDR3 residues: CASAGMGYNEQFF. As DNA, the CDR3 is TGTGCCAGTGCGGGCATGGGCTACAATGAGCAGTTCTTC.

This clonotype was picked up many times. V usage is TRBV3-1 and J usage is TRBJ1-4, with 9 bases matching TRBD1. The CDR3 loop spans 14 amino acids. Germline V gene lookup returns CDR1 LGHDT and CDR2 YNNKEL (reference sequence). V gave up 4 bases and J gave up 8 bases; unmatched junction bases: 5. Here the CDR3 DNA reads TGTGCCAGCAGCCTTACAGGGGGCGGCGAAAAACTGTTTTTT. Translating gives CASSLTGGGEKLFF.

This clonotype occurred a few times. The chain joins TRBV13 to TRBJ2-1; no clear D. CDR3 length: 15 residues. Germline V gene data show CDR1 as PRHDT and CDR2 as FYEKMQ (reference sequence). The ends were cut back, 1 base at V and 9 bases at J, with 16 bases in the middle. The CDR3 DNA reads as TGTGCCAGCAGCTTAGTCGCGGAGTCGGCAGGTGAGCAGTTCTTC. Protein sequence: CASSLVAESAGEQFF.

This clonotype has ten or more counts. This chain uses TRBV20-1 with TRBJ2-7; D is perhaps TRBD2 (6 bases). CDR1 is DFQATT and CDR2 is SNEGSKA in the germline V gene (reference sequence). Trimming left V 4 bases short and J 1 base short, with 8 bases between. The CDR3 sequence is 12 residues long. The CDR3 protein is CSATEGSYEQYF. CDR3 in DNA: TGCAGTGCTACGGAGGGATCCTACGAGCAGTACTTC.

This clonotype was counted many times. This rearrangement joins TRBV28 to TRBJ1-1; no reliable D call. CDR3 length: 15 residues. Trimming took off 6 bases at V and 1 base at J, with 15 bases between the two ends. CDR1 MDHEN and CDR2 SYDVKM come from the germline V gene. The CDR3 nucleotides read TGTGCCAGCAGACCCACCGGGAGCCCGAACACTGAAGCTTTCTTT. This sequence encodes CASRPTGSPNTEAFF. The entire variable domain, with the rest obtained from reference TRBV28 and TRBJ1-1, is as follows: DVKVTQSSRYLVKRTGEKVFLECVQDMDHENMFWYRQDPGLGLRLIYFSYDVKMKEKGDIPEGYSVSREKKERFSLILESASTNQTSMYLCASRPTGSPNTEAFFGQGTRLTVV.

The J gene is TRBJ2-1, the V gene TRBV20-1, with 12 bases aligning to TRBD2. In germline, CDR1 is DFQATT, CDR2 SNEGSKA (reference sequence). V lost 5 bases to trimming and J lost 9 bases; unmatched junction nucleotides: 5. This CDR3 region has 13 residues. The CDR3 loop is CSAPTSGSGEQFF. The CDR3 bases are TGCAGTGCTCCGACTAGCGGGAGCGGTGAGCAGTTCTTC.

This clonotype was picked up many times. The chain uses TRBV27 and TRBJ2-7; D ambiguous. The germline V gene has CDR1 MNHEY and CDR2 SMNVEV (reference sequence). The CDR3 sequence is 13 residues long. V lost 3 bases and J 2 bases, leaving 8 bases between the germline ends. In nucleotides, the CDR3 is TGTGCCAGCAGTTTTACACCGGCCTACGAGCAGTACTTC. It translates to CASSFTPAYEQYF.

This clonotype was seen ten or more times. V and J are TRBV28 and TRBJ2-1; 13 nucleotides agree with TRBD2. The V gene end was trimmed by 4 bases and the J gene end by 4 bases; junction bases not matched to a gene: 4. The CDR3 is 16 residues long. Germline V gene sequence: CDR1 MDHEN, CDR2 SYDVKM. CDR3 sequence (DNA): TGTGCCAGCAGTTCGACGGGACTAGCGGGGTACAATGAGCAGTTCTTC. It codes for CASSSTGLAGYNEQFF.

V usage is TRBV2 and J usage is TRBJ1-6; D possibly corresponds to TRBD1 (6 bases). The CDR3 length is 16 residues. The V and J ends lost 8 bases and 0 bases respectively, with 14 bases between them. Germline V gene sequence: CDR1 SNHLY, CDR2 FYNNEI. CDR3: CASGRGRRSYNSPLHF. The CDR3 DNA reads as TGTGCCAGCGGGCGGGGGCGACGCTCCTATAATTCACCCCTCCACTTT.

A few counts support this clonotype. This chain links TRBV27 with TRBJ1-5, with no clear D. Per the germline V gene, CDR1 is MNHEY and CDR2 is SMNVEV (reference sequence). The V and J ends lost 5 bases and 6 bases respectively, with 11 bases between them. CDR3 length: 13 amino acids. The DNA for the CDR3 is TGTGCCAGCAGTCCACTGGGAGTTCAGCCCCAGCATTTT. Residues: CASSPLGVQPQHF.

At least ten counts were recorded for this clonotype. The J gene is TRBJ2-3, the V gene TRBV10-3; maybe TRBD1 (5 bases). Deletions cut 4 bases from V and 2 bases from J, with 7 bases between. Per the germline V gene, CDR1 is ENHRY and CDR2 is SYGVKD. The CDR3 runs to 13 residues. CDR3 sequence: CAISGGATDTQYF. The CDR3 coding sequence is TGTGCCATCAGTGGTGGGGCCACAGATACGCAGTATTTT.

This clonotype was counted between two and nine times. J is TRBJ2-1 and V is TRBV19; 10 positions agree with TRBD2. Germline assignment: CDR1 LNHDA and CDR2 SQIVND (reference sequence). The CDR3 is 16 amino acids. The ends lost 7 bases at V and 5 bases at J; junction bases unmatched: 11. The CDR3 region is CASNPRGLAVHNEQFF. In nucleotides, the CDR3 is TGTGCCAGTAATCCCCGAGGACTAGCGGTTCACAATGAGCAGTTCTTC.

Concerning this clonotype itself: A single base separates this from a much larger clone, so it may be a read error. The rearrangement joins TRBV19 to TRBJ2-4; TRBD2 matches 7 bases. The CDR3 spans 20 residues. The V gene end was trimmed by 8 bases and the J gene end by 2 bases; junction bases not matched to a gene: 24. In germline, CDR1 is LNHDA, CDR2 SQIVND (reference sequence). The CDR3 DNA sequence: TGTGCCAGTTCTACCGGGACTAACGTCCCAGAAGTATATACCAAAAACATTCAGTACTTC. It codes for CASSTGTNVPEVYTKNIQYF.

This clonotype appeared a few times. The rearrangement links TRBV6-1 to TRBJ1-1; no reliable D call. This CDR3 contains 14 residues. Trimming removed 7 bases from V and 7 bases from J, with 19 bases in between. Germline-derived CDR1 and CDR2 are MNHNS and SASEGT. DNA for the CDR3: TGTGCCAGCACCTCGCCCGCACGAACAGATGAAGCTTTCTTT. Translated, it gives CASTSPARTDEAFF.

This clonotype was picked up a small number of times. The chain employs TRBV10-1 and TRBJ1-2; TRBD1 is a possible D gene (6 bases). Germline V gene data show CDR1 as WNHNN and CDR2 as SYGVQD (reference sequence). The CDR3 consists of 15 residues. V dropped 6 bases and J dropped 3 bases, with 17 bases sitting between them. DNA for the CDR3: TGCGCCAGCAGGGGGGACGAGGAGGGGGACTATGGCTACACCTTC. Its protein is CASRGDEEGDYGYTF.

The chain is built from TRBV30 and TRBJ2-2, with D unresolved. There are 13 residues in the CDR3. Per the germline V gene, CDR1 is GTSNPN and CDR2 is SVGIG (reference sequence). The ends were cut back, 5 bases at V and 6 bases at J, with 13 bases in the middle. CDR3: CAWSGRGPGELFF. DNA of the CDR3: TGTGCCTGGTCCGGTCGTGGGCCCGGGGAGCTGTTTTTT.

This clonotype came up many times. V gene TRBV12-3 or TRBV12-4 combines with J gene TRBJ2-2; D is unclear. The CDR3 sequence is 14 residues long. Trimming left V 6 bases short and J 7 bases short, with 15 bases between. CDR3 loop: CASSISSGGGELFF. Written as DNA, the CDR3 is TGTGCCAGCAGCATAAGTTCCGGTGGCGGGGAGCTGTTTTTT.

This CDR3 is CASSIVGQKGNQPQHF. The CDR3 bases are TGTGCCAGTAGTATAGTCGGACAAAAGGGCAATCAGCCCCAGCATTTT. The chain has TRBV19 and TRBJ1-5, with D possibly matching TRBD1 (5 bases). The CDR3 spans 16 residues. Germline V CDR1 and CDR2: LNHDA, SQIVND (reference sequence). The V and J ends lost 1 base and 2 bases respectively, with 12 bases between them.

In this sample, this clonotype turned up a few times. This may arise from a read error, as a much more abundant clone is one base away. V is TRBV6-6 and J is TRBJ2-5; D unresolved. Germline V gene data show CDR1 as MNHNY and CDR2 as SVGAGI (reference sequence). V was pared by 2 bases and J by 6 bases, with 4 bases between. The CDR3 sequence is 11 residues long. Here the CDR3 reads CASSYGKTQYF. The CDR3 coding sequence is TGTGCCAGCAGTTACGGGAAGACCCAGTACTTC.

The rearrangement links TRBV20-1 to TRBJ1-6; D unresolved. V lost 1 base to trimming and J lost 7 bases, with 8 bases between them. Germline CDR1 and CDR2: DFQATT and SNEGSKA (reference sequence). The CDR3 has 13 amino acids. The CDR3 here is CSARGAANSPLHF. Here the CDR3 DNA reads TGCAGTGCTAGAGGGGCGGCGAATTCACCCCTCCACTTT.

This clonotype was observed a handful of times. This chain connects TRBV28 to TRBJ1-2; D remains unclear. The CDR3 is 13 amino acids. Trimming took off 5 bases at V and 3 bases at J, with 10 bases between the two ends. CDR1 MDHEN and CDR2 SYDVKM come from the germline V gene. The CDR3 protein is CASSPRADYGYTF. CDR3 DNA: TGTGCCAGCAGTCCCAGAGCCGACTATGGCTACACCTTC.